The following is a T cell receptor beta chain sequence with its context. Which antigen it targets is not known. Per-nucleotide qualities are absent, and no much larger clonotype sits a single base away. This sample stems from a study of blood T cell repertoires in COVID-19 (TCRdb year 2020). At the level of the whole study: For ImmuneRACE Cohort 3, a participant was defined as recovered based on two consecutive negative NP/OP PCR tests, clearance by a healthcare professional, or resolution of symptoms. Samples from collaborators originated in the United States, Italy and Spain and spanned both the acute and convalescent phases of COVID-19. The prospective study material was composed of cDNA or gDNA derived from T cells, B-cell-depleted T cells, or PBMCs. Subjects who had been exposed to COVID-19, were actively infected with it, or had recovered from it provided the deeply sampled blood TCRbeta repertoires that made up the dataset. The repertoires were made available in a free public database intended to serve as a resource for research on the immune response to SARS-CoV-2. The samples were drawn from two sources: the first 160 participants of the ongoing ImmuneRACE study, and 1,000 to 1,500 subjects contributed by 6 global collaborators. Nearly every sample came with metadata listing a de-identified subject ID, COVID-19 status, age in years and sex. Where HLA class I and class II types were available, the types were taken from metadata supplied by the sample provider, not from assay-based typing.

Counted from cysteine to phenylalanine, this CDR3 has 11 amino acids. Left in the record is the CDR3 DNA by itself, 33 bases read in frame from the first base. The V and J ends are trimmed by 5 bases and 8 bases, leaving 7 bases between them. CDR1 and CDR2 are read off the germline V gene (reference sequence) as SEHNR and FQNEAQ. Broader findings and caveats from the paper: Clinical and demographic metadata were provided uncurated, with the amount varying by source and participant.

TCRbeta CDR3 regions were amplified from genomic DNA by means of the immunoSEQ Assay, a bias-controlled multiplex PCR. Under the source paper's analysis protocol: The number of nucleated cells in each sample was estimated by amplification of reference gene primers within the assay. To quantify the absolute abundance of each unique TCRbeta CDR3 rearrangement, sequence reads were collapsed and filtered. For each sample, productive Simpson clonality was calculated as the square root of Simpson's diversity index across productive rearrangements. TCRdb carries this immuneACCESS record with in-frame sequences only. Its versions omit some clonotypes, under half of them owing to an unresolved V gene in the studies checked, with the rest unexplained. For V, J and clone size, that table is used; D and trimming come from the DNA. Counted in this sample were approximately 190,000 clones; roughly 86% of them appeared once. About 22% of the sample goes to the ten largest clones.

Participants in the prospective study were aged roughly 18 to 100 years, lived in under 30 United States geographic areas, and enrolled through a virtual design. In the prospective study, cohorts were assigned on the basis of participant-reported clinical history obtained from a screening survey and a study questionnaire. In the prospective study, whole blood, serum and a nasopharyngeal or oropharyngeal swab were collected from each participant by mobile phlebotomists. Over a roughly 2-month period, participants in the prospective study had the option of providing additional blood draws and questionnaires. Blood samples from the prospective study were shipped frozen or at room temperature prior to DNA extraction.

The chain is encoded by TRBV7-9 joined to TRBJ2-1; no confident D gene assignment can be made. The sequence was collected from a woman aged 40 to 50 in a cohort exposed to, infected with or recovered from COVID-19 (not recorded which). Input material: PBMCs or T cells enriched from blood (not recorded which). The DNA is TGTGCCAGCAGCCGGTTGGATGAGCAGTTCTTC. This sequence encodes CASSRLDEQFF.